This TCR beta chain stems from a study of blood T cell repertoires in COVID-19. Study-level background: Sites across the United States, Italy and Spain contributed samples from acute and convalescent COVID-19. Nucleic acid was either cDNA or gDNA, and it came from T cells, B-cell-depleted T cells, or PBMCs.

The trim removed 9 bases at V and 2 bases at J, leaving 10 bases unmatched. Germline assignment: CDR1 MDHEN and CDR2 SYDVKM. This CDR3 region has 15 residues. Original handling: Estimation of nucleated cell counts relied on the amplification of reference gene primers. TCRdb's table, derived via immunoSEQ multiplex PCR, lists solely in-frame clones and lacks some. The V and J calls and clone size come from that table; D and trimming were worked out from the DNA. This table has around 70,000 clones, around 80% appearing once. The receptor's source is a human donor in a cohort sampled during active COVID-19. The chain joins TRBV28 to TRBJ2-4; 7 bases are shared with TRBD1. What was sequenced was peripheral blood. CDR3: CARTETGPSKNIQYF. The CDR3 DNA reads TGTGCCAGAACGGAGACAGGGCCATCCAAAAACATTCAGTACTTC.